The clone carrying this T cell receptor beta chain has ten or more counts. Its matching antigen is unknown. This entry belongs to a study of CD8+CD57+ T cells in acquired aplastic anemia. Looking at the study overall: Across the sorted CD4+ and CD8+ cells, DNA amounts averaged roughly 3.5 ug. On average, healthy donors gave approximately 9.9 million reads for CD4+ cells. Broader study findings: Significance was not reached for CD8+ Simpson's diversity between patients and controls. The study identified roughly 29 CD8+ CDR3 sequences shared by patients and controls.

The CDR3 has 17 residues. V trimming: 5 bases; J trimming: 3 bases; junction bases outside the gene matches: 11. Germline CDR1 is LNHDA and CDR2 is SQIVND (reference sequence). Genomic DNA acted as the template from which TCR beta VDJ combination and CDR3 sequence profiling were carried out. TCRdb re-derived calls from the reads in MiXCR, one entry per CDR3 protein. The sample lists about 190,000 distinct CDR3 sequences; around 59% were seen once. The chain employs TRBV19 and TRBJ2-3; 10 nucleotides line up with TRBD1. The clonotype originates from a human donor in good health, serving as a control. Sequencing was performed on sorted CD4+, CD8+, or CD8+CD57+ T cells (not recorded which) from PBMCs. The DNA of the CDR3 is TGTGCCAGTAGTCCTCGACAGGGGGCAGTACCTACAGATACGCAGTATTTT. It specifies CASSPRQGAVPTDTQYF. Variable domain in full (rest from reference TRBV19 and TRBJ2-3): DGGITQSPKYLFRKEGQNVTLSCEQNLNHDAMYWYRQDPGQGLRLIYYSQIVNDFQKGDIAEGYSVSREKKESFPLTVTSAQKNPTAFYLCASSPRQGAVPTDTQYFGPGTRLTVL.